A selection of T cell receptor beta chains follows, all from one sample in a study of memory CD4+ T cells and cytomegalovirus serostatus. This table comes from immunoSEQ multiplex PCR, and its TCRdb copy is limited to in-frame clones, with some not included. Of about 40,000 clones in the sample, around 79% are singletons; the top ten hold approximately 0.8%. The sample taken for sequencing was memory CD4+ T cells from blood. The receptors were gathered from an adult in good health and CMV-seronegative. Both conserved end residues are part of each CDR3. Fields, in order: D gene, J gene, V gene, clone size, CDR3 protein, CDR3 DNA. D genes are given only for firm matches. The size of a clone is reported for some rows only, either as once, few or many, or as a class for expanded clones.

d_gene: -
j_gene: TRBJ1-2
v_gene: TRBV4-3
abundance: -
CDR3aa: CASSRTGEDYGYTF
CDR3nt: TGCGCCAGCAGCCGGACTGGTGAGGACTATGGCTACACCTTC

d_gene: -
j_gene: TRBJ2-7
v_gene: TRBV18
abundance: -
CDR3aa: CASSPQRGDEQYF
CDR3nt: TGTGCCAGCTCCCCCCAAAGGGGGGACGAGCAGTACTTC

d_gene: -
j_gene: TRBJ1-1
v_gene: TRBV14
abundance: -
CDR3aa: CASRTGGNTEAFF
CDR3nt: TGTGCCAGCAGGACCGGGGGAAACACTGAAGCTTTCTTT

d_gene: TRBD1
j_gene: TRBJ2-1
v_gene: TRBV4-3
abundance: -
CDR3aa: CASSQDRGQGRTYNEQFF
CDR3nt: TGCGCCAGCAGCCAAGATAGGGGGCAGGGAAGGACCTACAATGAGCAGTTCTTC

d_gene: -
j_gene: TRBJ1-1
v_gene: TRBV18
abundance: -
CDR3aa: CASSPGQSTEAFF
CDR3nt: TGTGCCAGCTCCCCCGGACAGTCCACTGAAGCTTTCTTT

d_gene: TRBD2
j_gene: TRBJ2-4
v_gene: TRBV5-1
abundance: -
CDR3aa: CASSRGEGGGKNIQYF
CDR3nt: TGCGCCAGCAGTCGAGGGGAGGGCGGGGGGAAAAACATTCAGTACTTC

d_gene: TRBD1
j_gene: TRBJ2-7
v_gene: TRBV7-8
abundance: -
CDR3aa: CASSRPFRDRGYEQYF
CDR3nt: TGTGCCAGCAGCCGCCCGTTTAGGGACAGGGGATACGAGCAGTACTTC

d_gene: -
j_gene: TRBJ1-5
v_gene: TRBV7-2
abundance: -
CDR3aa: CASSLFREEQPQHF
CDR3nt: TGTGCCAGCAGCTTGTTCAGGGAGGAGCAGCCCCAGCATTTT

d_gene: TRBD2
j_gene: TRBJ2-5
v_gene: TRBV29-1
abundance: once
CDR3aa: CSTKGAGGPQETQYF
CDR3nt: TGCAGCACCAAGGGAGCGGGGGGACCCCAAGAGACCCAGTACTTC

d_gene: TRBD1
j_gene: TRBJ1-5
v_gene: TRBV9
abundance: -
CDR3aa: CASSAGTGGGQPQHF
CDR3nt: TGTGCCAGCAGCGCCGGGACAGGGGGAGGTCAGCCCCAGCATTTT

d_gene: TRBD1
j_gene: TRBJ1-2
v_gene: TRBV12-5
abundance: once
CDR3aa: CASGLLAGGGYGYTF
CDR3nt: TGTGCTAGTGGTTTGTTGGCAGGGGGCGGCTATGGCTACACCTTC

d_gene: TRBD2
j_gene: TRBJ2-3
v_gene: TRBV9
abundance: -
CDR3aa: CASSPRFVSGGATDTQYF
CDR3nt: TGTGCCAGCAGCCCTCGCTTCGTTAGCGGGGGGGCTACAGATACGCAGTATTTT

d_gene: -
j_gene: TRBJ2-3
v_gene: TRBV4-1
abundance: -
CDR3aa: CASSQDRGASTDTQYF
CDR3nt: TGCGCCAGCAGCCAAGATCGGGGGGCAAGCACAGATACGCAGTATTTT

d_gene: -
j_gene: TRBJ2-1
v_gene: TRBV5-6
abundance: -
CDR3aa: CASSRTPYLRFF
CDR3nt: TGTGCCAGCAGCCGGACACCCTACCTAAGGTTCTTC

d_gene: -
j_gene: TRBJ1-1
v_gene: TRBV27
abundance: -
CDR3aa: CASSSFFRGNTEAFF
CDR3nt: TGTGCCAGCAGTTCATTTTTTAGGGGGAACACTGAAGCTTTCTTT

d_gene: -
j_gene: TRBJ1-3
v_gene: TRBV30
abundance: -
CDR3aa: CAWSRGLFSTGNTIYF
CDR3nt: TGTGCCTGGAGTCGGGGACTGTTTTCTACTGGAAACACCATATATTTT

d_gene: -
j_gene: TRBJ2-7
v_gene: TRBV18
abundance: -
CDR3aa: CASSPDRYEQYF
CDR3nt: TGTGCCAGCTCACCAGACAGATACGAGCAGTACTTC

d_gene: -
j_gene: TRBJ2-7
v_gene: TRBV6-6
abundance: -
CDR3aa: CASSLGRDYEQYF
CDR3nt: TGTGCCAGCAGCCTCGGACGGGACTACGAGCAGTACTTC

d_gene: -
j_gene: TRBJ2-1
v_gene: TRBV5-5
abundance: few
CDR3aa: CASSLWDGVFEQFF
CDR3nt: TGTGCCAGCAGCTTGTGGGATGGGGTTTTTGAGCAGTTCTTC

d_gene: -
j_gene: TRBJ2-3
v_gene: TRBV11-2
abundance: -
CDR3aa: CASSLRKTDTDTQYF
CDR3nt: TGTGCCAGCAGCTTAAGGAAGACAGACACAGATACGCAGTATTTT

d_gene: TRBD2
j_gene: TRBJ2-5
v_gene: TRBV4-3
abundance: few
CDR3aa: CASSPIGSASGAGGEETQYF
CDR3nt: TGCGCCAGCAGCCCGATAGGTTCGGCTAGCGGGGCGGGCGGGGAGGAGACCCAGTACTTC

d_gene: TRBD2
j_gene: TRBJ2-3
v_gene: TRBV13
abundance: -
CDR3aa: CASSLTGLAGSSDTQYF
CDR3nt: TGTGCCAGCAGCCTGACCGGACTAGCGGGGTCATCGGATACGCAGTATTTT

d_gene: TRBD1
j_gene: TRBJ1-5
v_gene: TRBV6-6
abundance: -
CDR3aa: CASSRTGDQPQHF
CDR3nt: TGTGCCAGCAGCCGGACAGGCGATCAGCCCCAGCATTTT

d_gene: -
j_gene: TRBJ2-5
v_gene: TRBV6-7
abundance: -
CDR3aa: CASSYWKLKGEQETQYF
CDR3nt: TGTGCCAGCAGTTACTGGAAGTTGAAAGGGGAGCAAGAGACCCAGTACTTC

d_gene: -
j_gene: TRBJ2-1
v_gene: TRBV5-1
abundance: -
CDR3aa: CASRGGDEQFF
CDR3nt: TGCGCCAGCAGGGGGGGAGATGAGCAGTTCTTC

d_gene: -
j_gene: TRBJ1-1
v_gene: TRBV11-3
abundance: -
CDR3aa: CASSAAFGTEAFF
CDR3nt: TGTGCCAGCAGCGCCGCATTCGGGACTGAAGCTTTCTTT

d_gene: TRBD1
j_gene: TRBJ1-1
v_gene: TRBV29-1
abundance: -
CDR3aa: CSVVPWGQTTNTEAFF
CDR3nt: TGCAGCGTTGTGCCTTGGGGACAGACCACGAACACTGAAGCTTTCTTT

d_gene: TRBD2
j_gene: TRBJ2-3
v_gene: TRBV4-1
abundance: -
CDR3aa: CASSQDGSGGLNTDTQYF
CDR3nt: TGCGCCAGCAGCCAAGATGGGAGCGGGGGCCTAAACACAGATACGCAGTATTTT

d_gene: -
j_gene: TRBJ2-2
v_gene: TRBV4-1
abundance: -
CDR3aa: CASSQDHPFTNTGELFF
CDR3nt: TGCGCCAGCAGCCAAGATCACCCATTTACGAACACCGGGGAGCTGTTTTTT

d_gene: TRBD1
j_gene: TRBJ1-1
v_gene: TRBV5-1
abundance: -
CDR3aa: CASSLSGTGNTEAFF
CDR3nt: TGCGCCAGCAGCTTGAGCGGGACAGGGAACACTGAAGCTTTCTTT

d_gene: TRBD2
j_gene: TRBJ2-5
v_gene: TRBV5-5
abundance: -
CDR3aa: CASSLEAGGGWETQYF
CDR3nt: TGTGCCAGCAGCTTGGAAGCGGGGGGAGGGTGGGAGACCCAGTACTTC